This T cell receptor (beta chain) was sequenced during a study of Ad26.COV2.S vaccination and SARS-CoV-2 variants. Points from the study as a whole: Post-vaccination spike-specific CD8+ and CD4+ T cell responses reportedly had substantial breadth. The TCR-based breadth and depth measures might underestimate overall T cell responses.

Stated treatment: some 20 received Ad26.COV2.S at low or high dose, single or two shots; about 5 received placebo; per-sample allocation not given. Sampling took place 63 days after the first vaccine or placebo injection. Ad26 vector vaccine expressed Wuhan-strain SARS-CoV-2 spike. Notes on this clone: Its antigen is not identified.

Repertoires were generated with immunoSEQ multiplex PCR, while TCRdb's copy carries only in-frame clones and drops some. The table lists hundreds of thousands of clones, more than 70% of them singletons. Specimen: peripheral blood, collected in a trial of Ad26.COV2.S vaccine versus placebo. The receptor was isolated from a person between 18 and 59 years old who received the Ad26.COV2.S COVID-19 vaccine or a placebo.

CDR3 bases: TGTGCCAGTAGTGTTCGGGGGGTCTCCTACAATGAGCAGTTCTTC. Translation: CASSVRGVSYNEQFF. This chain links TRBV19 with TRBJ2-1; 7 bases fit TRBD2. The CDR3 runs to 15 residues. The V gene's germline CDR1 is LNHDA and CDR2 SQIVND (reference sequence). Germline trimming cut 5 bases from V and 0 bases from J; bases unmatched to any gene: 4. Filled out from reference TRBV19 and TRBJ2-1, the complete variable domain reads DGGITQSPKYLFRKEGQNVTLSCEQNLNHDAMYWYRQDPGQGLRLIYYSQIVNDFQKGDIAEGYSVSREKKESFPLTVTSAQKNPTAFYLCASSVRGVSYNEQFFGPGTRLTVL.